Listed below are T cell receptor beta chains from one sample, sequenced in a study of STAT5B mutations in CD4+ large granular lymphocyte leukemia. Assay: immunoSEQ multiplex PCR; the TCRdb copy retains only in-frame clones and omits some. The data hold about 38,000 clones, with 75% to 85% observed a single time. Sequences were obtained from CD4+ T cells from blood buffy coats. These receptors originate from a human donor in good health. Both conserved end residues are part of each CDR3. D genes are given only for firm matches.

v_call: TRBV9; d_call: .; cdr3_length: 15; cdr3_aa: CASSVNQQGTTEAFF
v_call: TRBV7-3; d_call: .; cdr3_length: 15; cdr3_aa: CASSLSSDYYNEQFF
v_call: TRBV5-6; d_call: .; cdr3_length: 15; cdr3_aa: CASTMMGYSGNTIYF
v_call: TRBV25-1; d_call: .; cdr3_length: 14; cdr3_aa: CASSQPGSPGELFF
v_call: TRBV7-2; d_call: .; cdr3_length: 15; cdr3_aa: CASSLWSASTDTQYF
v_call: TRBV19; d_call: TRBD2; cdr3_length: 12; cdr3_aa: CASGGGSYEQYF
v_call: TRBV5-1; d_call: .; cdr3_length: 14; cdr3_aa: CASSLEGFTGELFF
v_call: TRBV7-2; d_call: .; cdr3_length: 16; cdr3_aa: CASTYRLGGGYNEQFF
v_call: TRBV11-3; d_call: .; cdr3_length: 12; cdr3_aa: CASSLEGDEQFF
v_call: TRBV5-1; d_call: TRBD2; cdr3_length: 16; cdr3_aa: CASSLGLAGATDTQYF
v_call: TRBV7-3; d_call: TRBD2; cdr3_length: 16; cdr3_aa: CASSQGLAGAGGELFF
v_call: TRBV5-4; d_call: TRBD1; cdr3_length: 15; cdr3_aa: CASSLDRGITDTQYF
v_call: TRBV7-2; d_call: TRBD2; cdr3_length: 15; cdr3_aa: CASRLPGGPMFTQYF
v_call: TRBV5-5; d_call: .; cdr3_length: 15; cdr3_aa: CASSLITGKGYEQFF
v_call: TRBV7-9; d_call: .; cdr3_length: 13; cdr3_aa: CASSLGFKSLLFF
v_call: TRBV5-4; d_call: TRBD2; cdr3_length: 16; cdr3_aa: CASSVALAGFYNEQFF
v_call: TRBV2; d_call: .; cdr3_length: 15; cdr3_aa: CASKKLIATNEKLFF
v_call: TRBV5-1; d_call: .; cdr3_length: 17; cdr3_aa: CASRQTLARGASNEQFF
v_call: TRBV10-1; d_call: TRBD1; cdr3_length: 15; cdr3_aa: CASREDRGRTDTQYF
v_call: TRBV5-6; d_call: .; cdr3_length: 13; cdr3_aa: CASSLESGNTIYF
v_call: TRBV6-5; d_call: TRBD1; cdr3_length: 16; cdr3_aa: CASSSLTGSSGNTIYF
v_call: TRBV27; d_call: .; cdr3_length: 15; cdr3_aa: CASSLGLANTGELFF
v_call: TRBV4-3; d_call: .; cdr3_length: 15; cdr3_aa: CASSQDFGATYGYTF
v_call: TRBV5-1; d_call: TRBD1; cdr3_length: 15; cdr3_aa: CASSLLGTGAYEQYF
v_call: TRBV7-2; d_call: .; cdr3_length: 13; cdr3_aa: CASSLGPNQPQHF
v_call: TRBV7-8; d_call: .; cdr3_length: 16; cdr3_aa: CASSSIRDLSLIGYTF
v_call: TRBV15; d_call: .; cdr3_length: 12; cdr3_aa: CATSRDWKTQYF
v_call: TRBV6-5; d_call: TRBD1; cdr3_length: 14; cdr3_aa: CASSEGQPLGEQYF